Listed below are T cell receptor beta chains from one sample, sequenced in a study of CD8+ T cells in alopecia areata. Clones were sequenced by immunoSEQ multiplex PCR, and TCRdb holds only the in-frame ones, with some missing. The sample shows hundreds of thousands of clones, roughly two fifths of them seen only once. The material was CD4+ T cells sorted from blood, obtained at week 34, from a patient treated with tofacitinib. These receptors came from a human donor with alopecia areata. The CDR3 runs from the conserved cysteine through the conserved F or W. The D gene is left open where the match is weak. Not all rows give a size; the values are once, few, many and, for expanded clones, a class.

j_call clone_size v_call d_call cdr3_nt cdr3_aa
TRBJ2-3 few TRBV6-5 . TGTGCCACCAGAGCGGCCCCGGGGACAGATACGCAGTATTTT CATRAAPGTDTQYF
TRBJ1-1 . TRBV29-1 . TGCAGCGTTGAAAATCGGCAGGCGAACACTGAAGCTTTCTTT CSVENRQANTEAFF
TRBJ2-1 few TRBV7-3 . TGTGCCAGCAGCTTGGAGGGTGAGCAGTTCTTC CASSLEGEQFF
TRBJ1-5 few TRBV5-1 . TGCGCCAGCAGCTTGACAGGGAATTATCAGCCCCAGCATTTT CASSLTGNYQPQHF
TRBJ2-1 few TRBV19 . TGTGCCAGTAGTATAGGGCTCCCTACAGCCTCCTACAATGAGCAGTTCTTC CASSIGLPTASYNEQFF
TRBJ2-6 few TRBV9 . TGTGCCAGCAGCGTTGGCCCGAACTCTGGGGCCAACGTCCTGACTTTC CASSVGPNSGANVLTF
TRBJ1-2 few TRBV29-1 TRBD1 TGCAGCGTTGAAGAGGCGGACAGGGATAACTATGGCTACACCTTC CSVEEADRDNYGYTF
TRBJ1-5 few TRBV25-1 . TGTGCCAGCAGCCGACAGGATAGCAATCAGCCCCAGCATTTT CASSRQDSNQPQHF
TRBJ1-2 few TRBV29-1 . TGCAGCGTCATTAACAGGGTTCAGGGATATGGCTACACCTTC CSVINRVQGYGYTF
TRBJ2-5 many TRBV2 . TGTGCCAGCAGTGAAAATTGGGTAGGCCAAGAGACCCAGTACTTC CASSENWVGQETQYF
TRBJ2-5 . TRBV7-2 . TGTGCCAGCAGCTTAACTAGCTTGGAGACCCAGTACTTC CASSLTSLETQYF
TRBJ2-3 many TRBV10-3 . TGTGCCATCAGCGGGACTTATGGGACAGATACGCAGTATTTT CAISGTYGTDTQYF
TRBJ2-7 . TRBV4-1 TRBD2 TGCGCCAGCAGCCAAGATAGGAGGGGACTAGCGGGCGACTCCTACGAGCAGTACTTC CASSQDRRGLAGDSYEQYF
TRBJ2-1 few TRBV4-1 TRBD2 TGCGCCAGCAGAGAGCCTAGCGGTTACAATGAGCAGTTCTTC CASREPSGYNEQFF
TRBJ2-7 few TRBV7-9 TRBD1 TGTGCCAGCAGCTTAATTCAGGGACAGGACTACGAGCAGTACTTC CASSLIQGQDYEQYF
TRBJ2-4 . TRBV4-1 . TGCGCCAGCAGCCAAATCGGTCTAGCCAAAAACATTCAGTACTTC CASSQIGLAKNIQYF
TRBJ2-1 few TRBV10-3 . TGTGCCAAAAAACGGACAGTTAATGAGCAGTTCTTC CAKKRTVNEQFF
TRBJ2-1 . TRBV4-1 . TGCGCCAGCAGCCAAGGGGGACTCGAGCAGTTCTTC CASSQGGLEQFF
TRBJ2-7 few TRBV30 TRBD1 TGTGCCTGGGCACAGGGGTTCGGCTCCTACGAGCAGTACTTC CAWAQGFGSYEQYF
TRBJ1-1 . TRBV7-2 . TGTGCCAGCAGCCTCCCTAGATTCGGACCGGTTAACACTGAAGCTTTCTTT CASSLPRFGPVNTEAFF
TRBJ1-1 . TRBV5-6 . TGTGCCAGCAGCTGGGACGTGAACACTGAAGCTTTCTTT CASSWDVNTEAFF
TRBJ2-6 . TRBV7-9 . TGTGCCAGCAGCCCTGACAGGGAGGCCGGGGCCAACGTCCTGACTTTC CASSPDREAGANVLTF
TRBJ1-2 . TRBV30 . TGTGCCTGGAGCGAACAGGGTGCCAACTATGGCTACACCTTC CAWSEQGANYGYTF
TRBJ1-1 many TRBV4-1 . TGCGCCAGCAGCCAAGGGCAGGGAACGAAGGAAACTTTCTTT CASSQGQGTKETFF
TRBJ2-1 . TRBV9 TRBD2 TGTGCCAGCAGCGTAGCCGGAGCGGGGGGGACCTACAATGAGCAGTTCTTC CASSVAGAGGTYNEQFF
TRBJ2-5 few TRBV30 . TGTGCCTGGAGTTTGGGGGGAGAGACCCAGTACTTC CAWSLGGETQYF
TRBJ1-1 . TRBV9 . TGTGCCAGCAGCCCCGGTGGAGACCGTGAAGCTTTCTTT CASSPGGDREAFF
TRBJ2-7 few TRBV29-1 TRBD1 TGCAGCGTTGGGACAGGGGTCCACGAGCAGTACTTC CSVGTGVHEQYF
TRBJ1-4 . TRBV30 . TGTGCCTGGAGAGGAGGGAACAGTAATGAGCAAGAAAAACTGTTTTTT CAWRGGNSNEQEKLFF
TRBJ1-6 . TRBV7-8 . TGTGCCAGCAGCACCCCACGCGGGGGACCCCTCGTTTCACCCCTCCACTTT CASSTPRGGPLVSPLHF
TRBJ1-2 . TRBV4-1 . TGCGCCAGCAGCCGCGGGAAGGGCTACACCTTC CASSRGKGYTF
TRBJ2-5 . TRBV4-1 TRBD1 TGCGCCAGCAGCCACCCGTGGACAGGGCCCGACCAAGAGACCCAGTACTTC CASSHPWTGPDQETQYF
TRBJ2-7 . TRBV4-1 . TGCGCCAGCAGCCAAGATGAAACGTGGGAGCAGTACTTC CASSQDETWEQYF
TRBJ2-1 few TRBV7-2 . TGTGCCAGCAGCTACGGGGACTTTTTCCGAGACAATGAGCAGTTCTTC CASSYGDFFRDNEQFF
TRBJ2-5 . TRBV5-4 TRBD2 TGTGCCAGCAGCACCGCATTTGGCGGGAGAGAGACCCAGTACTTC CASSTAFGGRETQYF
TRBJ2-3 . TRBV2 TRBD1 TGTGCCAGCAACACACAGGGGATCTCAGATACGCAGTATTTT CASNTQGISDTQYF
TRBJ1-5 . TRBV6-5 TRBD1 TGTGCCAGCAGGCCGACAGGGAGGAAAAAATCCCAGCATTTT CASRPTGRKKSQHF
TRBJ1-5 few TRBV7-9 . TGTGCCAGCAGCACCAGGGATGGGCCCCAGCATTTT CASSTRDGPQHF
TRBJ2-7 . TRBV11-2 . TGTGCCAGCAGACTCGACAGCTACGAGCAGTACTTC CASRLDSYEQYF
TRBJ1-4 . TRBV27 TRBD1 TGTGCCAGCAGGAGACAGGGGGCTCGTGAAAAACTGTTTTTT CASRRQGAREKLFF
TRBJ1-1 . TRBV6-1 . TGTGCCACCCGGCTAGGACTGAACACTGAAGCTTTCTTT CATRLGLNTEAFF
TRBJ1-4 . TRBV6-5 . TGTGCCAGCAGTCCAAGTCTAACTAATGAAAAACTGTTTTTT CASSPSLTNEKLFF